The source of this T cell receptor beta chain is a study of CD8+ T cells in alopecia areata. The treatment denotes: oral pan-JAK inhibitor, 5-10 mg twice daily. TCR sequencing used cDNA made by reverse transcription of extracted RNA. Produced via immunoSEQ multiplex PCR; TCRdb's table is partial and in-frame only. The sample lists about 140,000 clones, 45% to 60% occurring once. On this clone itself: What it recognizes is unknown.

Points from the study as a whole: Scalp sequencing captures resident alphabeta T cells of normal skin too. Patients showed less clear TCR sequence sharing than mice, possibly partly because of HLA diversity.

The CDR3 runs 17 residues. The germline V gene has CDR1 SEHNR and CDR2 FQNEAQ (reference sequence). Between the trimmed V and J ends, which lost 4 bases and 7 bases, there was a span of 25 bases. This TCR derives from a human donor with alopecia areata. Sample: CD8+ T cells sorted from blood, taken at week 4, from a patient treated with tofacitinib. V usage is TRBV7-9 and J usage is TRBJ2-5; D ambiguous. The CDR3 DNA reads as TGTGCCAGCAGCTCAACAAGACCGAGATCAAGATTAGGGACCCAGTACTTC. Translated, it gives CASSSTRPRSRLGTQYF. Using reference TRBV7-9 and TRBJ2-5 for the parts outside the CDR3, the full variable domain is DTGVSQNPRHKITKRGQNVTFRCDPISEHNRLYWYRQTLGQGPEFLTYFQNEAQLEKSRLLSDRFSAERPKGSFSTLEIQRTEQGDSAMYLCASSSTRPRSRLGTQYFGPGTRLLVL.